A selection of T cell receptor beta chains follows, all from one sample in a study of ipilimumab plus nivolumab after autologous stem cell transplantation. Generated by immunoSEQ multiplex PCR, the TCRdb table keeps only in-frame clones and is missing some. The data hold around 19,000 clones, with about four fifths observed a single time. Specimen: PBMCs, collected in a trial of ipilimumab plus nivolumab as post-transplant consolidation. The receptors come from a male donor with diffuse large B-cell lymphoma. Each CDR3 is given with its conserved first and last residue. The D gene is left open where the match is weak. A row's size may be missing; if present it is once, few, many or a size class.

abundance: few
v_gene: TRBV21-1
j_gene: TRBJ1-2
d_gene: .
CDR3nt: TGTGCCAGTAACACTGTAGGAGGGGGCGACCCTAACTATGGCTACACCTTC
CDR3aa: CASNTVGGGDPNYGYTF

abundance: .
v_gene: TRBV5-1
j_gene: TRBJ1-1
d_gene: .
CDR3nt: TGCGCCAGCAGCCCCGACATAAGGACGGCGAACACTGAAGCTTTCTTT
CDR3aa: CASSPDIRTANTEAFF

abundance: .
v_gene: TRBV5-1
j_gene: TRBJ2-5
d_gene: .
CDR3nt: TGCGCCAGCAGCTTCGGGGCGGGTAGTAGAGAGACCCAGTACTTC
CDR3aa: CASSFGAGSRETQYF

abundance: .
v_gene: TRBV7-9
j_gene: TRBJ1-2
d_gene: TRBD1
CDR3nt: TGTGCCAGCAGCTCCCGGGACAGGGGGGGTGGCTATGGCTACACCTTC
CDR3aa: CASSSRDRGGGYGYTF

abundance: .
v_gene: TRBV18
j_gene: TRBJ2-7
d_gene: .
CDR3nt: TGTGCCAGCTCGCTGACCCGGAGCTCCTACGAGCAGTACTTC
CDR3aa: CASSLTRSSYEQYF

abundance: once
v_gene: TRBV7-9
j_gene: TRBJ1-5
d_gene: .
CDR3nt: TGTGCCAGCAGCCAAGCCAGTAGCAATCAGCCCCAGCATTTT
CDR3aa: CASSQASSNQPQHF

abundance: once
v_gene: TRBV12-5
j_gene: TRBJ2-1
d_gene: TRBD1
CDR3nt: TGTGCTAGTGCCCCCCCCCAGGGGGCAGTCGGTGAGCAGTTCTTC
CDR3aa: CASAPPQGAVGEQFF

abundance: .
v_gene: TRBV29-1
j_gene: TRBJ2-5
d_gene: TRBD1
CDR3nt: TGCAGCCTCTGGACAGGGATGGAAGAGACCCAGTACTTC
CDR3aa: CSLWTGMEETQYF

abundance: .
v_gene: TRBV19
j_gene: TRBJ1-2
d_gene: TRBD1
CDR3nt: TGTGCCAGTAGTATCGACAGGGGGCGGAAAGGCTACACCTTC
CDR3aa: CASSIDRGRKGYTF

abundance: once
v_gene: TRBV5-4
j_gene: TRBJ1-2
d_gene: .
CDR3nt: TGTGCCAGCAGCCCGAGTGGGGGCAACTATGGCTACACCTTC
CDR3aa: CASSPSGGNYGYTF

abundance: .
v_gene: TRBV4-1
j_gene: TRBJ2-1
d_gene: .
CDR3nt: TGCGCCAGCAGCGGAAAACTAGGACAGTCATTGGACAATGAGCAGTTCTTC
CDR3aa: CASSGKLGQSLDNEQFF

abundance: .
v_gene: TRBV5-1
j_gene: TRBJ1-6
d_gene: TRBD1
CDR3nt: TGCGCCAGCAGCCCGACAGGGGGGCAAAATAATTCACCCCTCCACTTT
CDR3aa: CASSPTGGQNNSPLHF

abundance: .
v_gene: TRBV11-2
j_gene: TRBJ1-1
d_gene: .
CDR3nt: TGTGCCAGCAGCTTAGATGAAAACAGTGACATGAACACTGAAGCTTTCTTT
CDR3aa: CASSLDENSDMNTEAFF

abundance: .
v_gene: TRBV6-1
j_gene: TRBJ1-2
d_gene: .
CDR3nt: TGTGCCAGCAGTGAATGGGACGGCTATGGCTACACCTTC
CDR3aa: CASSEWDGYGYTF

abundance: .
v_gene: TRBV13
j_gene: TRBJ2-5
d_gene: .
CDR3nt: TGTGCCAGCAGCCCGGAGGGTAGCAGAGAGACCCAGTACTTC
CDR3aa: CASSPEGSRETQYF

abundance: few
v_gene: TRBV30
j_gene: TRBJ1-1
d_gene: .
CDR3nt: TGTGCCTCGGATCGGGCCCACACTGAAGCTTTCTTT
CDR3aa: CASDRAHTEAFF

abundance: .
v_gene: TRBV2
j_gene: TRBJ1-1
d_gene: .
CDR3nt: TGTGCCAGCAGTACCCCCGGGACGGTGAACACTGAAGCTTTCTTT
CDR3aa: CASSTPGTVNTEAFF

abundance: .
v_gene: TRBV6-5
j_gene: TRBJ1-2
d_gene: .
CDR3nt: TGTGCCAGCAGTACCCGGGGTTATGGCTACACCTTC
CDR3aa: CASSTRGYGYTF

abundance: .
v_gene: TRBV19
j_gene: TRBJ1-1
d_gene: .
CDR3nt: TGTGCCAGTAGTATAACCACAGCCACTAATGAAGCTTTCTTT
CDR3aa: CASSITTATNEAFF

abundance: .
v_gene: TRBV27
j_gene: TRBJ2-7
d_gene: .
CDR3nt: TGTGCCAGCAGTTTATCGATAACGGAGCCCTACGAGCAGTACTTC
CDR3aa: CASSLSITEPYEQYF

abundance: few
v_gene: TRBV10-3
j_gene: TRBJ2-1
d_gene: .
CDR3nt: TGTGCCATCAGTGAGTCGAACGCTAATGAGCAGTTCTTC
CDR3aa: CAISESNANEQFF

abundance: .
v_gene: TRBV14
j_gene: TRBJ2-3
d_gene: TRBD2
CDR3nt: TGTGCCAGCAGCCGGGGGACTAGCGGGGCCCTTAGCACAGATACGCAGTATTTT
CDR3aa: CASSRGTSGALSTDTQYF

abundance: .
v_gene: TRBV6-5
j_gene: TRBJ2-6
d_gene: TRBD1
CDR3nt: TGTGCCAGCAGTGCTCGTGGGACAGCTTCCAACGTCCTGACTTTC
CDR3aa: CASSARGTASNVLTF

abundance: .
v_gene: TRBV28
j_gene: TRBJ1-2
d_gene: TRBD1
CDR3nt: TGTGCCAGCAGTGGAGGACAGGGGGTCTATGGCTACACCTTC
CDR3aa: CASSGGQGVYGYTF

abundance: .
v_gene: TRBV4-2
j_gene: TRBJ1-2
d_gene: .
CDR3nt: TGTGCCAGCAGCCAAGGAGGCAGGGGCTATGGCTACACCTTC
CDR3aa: CASSQGGRGYGYTF

abundance: .
v_gene: TRBV5-6
j_gene: TRBJ1-6
d_gene: .
CDR3nt: TGTGCCAGCAGCTTGGCCGAGCTTCCCCTCCACTTT
CDR3aa: CASSLAELPLHF

abundance: .
v_gene: TRBV4-2
j_gene: TRBJ2-7
d_gene: .
CDR3nt: TGTGCCAGCAGCCAAGATGTTATTGCCTACGAGCAGTACTTC
CDR3aa: CASSQDVIAYEQYF

abundance: .
v_gene: TRBV7-9
j_gene: TRBJ2-1
d_gene: .
CDR3nt: TGTGCCAGCAGCTTAGGGGGGCCTTCTGACAATGAGCAGTTCTTC
CDR3aa: CASSLGGPSDNEQFF

abundance: .
v_gene: TRBV5-1
j_gene: TRBJ1-1
d_gene: .
CDR3nt: TGCGCCAGCAGCTTGGTATATGTCGAACTGTATGGGGGGTCCACTGAAGCTTTCTTT
CDR3aa: CASSLVYVELYGGSTEAFF

abundance: .
v_gene: TRBV29-1
j_gene: TRBJ1-1
d_gene: .
CDR3nt: TGCAGCGTTTTTGCAGGGTCCATTGCGGGGGCTTTCTTT
CDR3aa: CSVFAGSIAGAFF

abundance: .
v_gene: TRBV4-1
j_gene: TRBJ1-5
d_gene: .
CDR3nt: TGCGCCAGCAGCCAAGATCGGTTTAGCAATCAGCCCCAGCATTTT
CDR3aa: CASSQDRFSNQPQHF

abundance: .
v_gene: TRBV7-9
j_gene: TRBJ2-1
d_gene: TRBD2
CDR3nt: TGTGCCAGCATCTTCGGGACTAGCGGGGACAATGAGCAGTTCTTC
CDR3aa: CASIFGTSGDNEQFF